Listed below are T cell receptor beta chains from one sample, sequenced in a study of OX40 agonist ivuxolimab in advanced cancers. Libraries were prepared by immunoSEQ multiplex PCR; TCRdb keeps only in-frame clonotypes and omits some of them. Of over 65,000 clones listed, roughly 84% are singletons. The sample in question was CD4+ or CD8+ T cells sorted from blood, obtained in a trial of the OX40 agonist ivuxolimab. Source of these receptors: an adult with an advanced solid tumor such as melanoma, head and neck, liver or kidney cancer. Both conserved end residues are part of each CDR3. Fields, in order: D gene, V gene, clone size, J gene, CDR3 protein, CDR3 DNA. A D gene is named only where the DNA matches it firmly. For some rows the clone size is stated as once, few or many, or as a class when expanded; others skip it.

TRBD2	TRBV15	-	TRBJ2-7	CATSRDSGRVYEQYF	TGTGCCACCAGCAGAGATAGCGGGAGGGTCTACGAGCAGTACTTC
-	TRBV7-2	-	TRBJ2-6	CASSLVGLGSVLTF	TGTGCCAGCAGCTTAGTCGGTCTCGGCTCCGTCCTGACTTTC
-	TRBV9	-	TRBJ2-5	CASSVGGNEETQYF	TGTGCCAGCAGCGTAGGAGGTAACGAAGAGACCCAGTACTTC
-	TRBV5-4	-	TRBJ2-2	CASSSKAVSNTGELFF	TGTGCCAGCAGCTCCAAAGCGGTTAGCAACACCGGGGAGCTGTTTTTT
-	TRBV5-6	few	TRBJ2-7	CASSLYSYEQYF	TGTGCCAGCAGCTTGTACAGCTACGAGCAGTACTTC
TRBD2	TRBV9	-	TRBJ2-7	CASSVRGGEQYF	TGTGCCAGCAGCGTGCGGGGGGGCGAGCAGTACTTC
TRBD1	TRBV28	-	TRBJ1-5	CAYGTDSNQPQHF	TGTGCCTATGGGACAGATAGCAATCAGCCCCAGCATTTT
-	TRBV21-1	-	TRBJ1-5	CASGRDRGQHF	TGTGCCAGCGGCCGGGACAGGGGCCAGCATTTT
TRBD1	TRBV5-4	-	TRBJ1-1	CASSARTGGTEAFF	TGTGCCAGCAGCGCAAGGACAGGGGGCACTGAAGCTTTCTTT
TRBD2	TRBV28	-	TRBJ2-5	CASSVWRGAQETQYF	TGTGCCAGCAGTGTCTGGCGGGGGGCTCAAGAGACCCAGTACTTC
-	TRBV30	-	TRBJ2-3	CAWRLWGADSTDTQYF	TGTGCCTGGAGATTGTGGGGGGCCGATAGCACAGATACGCAGTATTTT